The T cell receptor (beta chain) under discussion was sequenced for a study of graft-versus-host responses after intestinal transplantation. Broader study findings: Detection of GvH clones occurred in recipient marrow, and some had their first appearance in ileum or blood.

Method: immunoSEQ multiplex PCR; TCRdb's copy keeps in-frame clones and lacks some. The data show some 90,000 clones, just under 95% seen once. A word on this clone: The antigen is unknown.

V was clipped by 3 bases and J by 9 bases; unmatched bases: 9. The germline V gene has CDR1 KGHSH and CDR2 LQKENI. The CDR3 has 15 residues. This specimen consisted of unstimulated CD4+ T cells sorted from spleen or lymph node cells, obtained before intestinal transplant. This chain connects TRBV18 to TRBJ2-1; 9 bases map to TRBD2. The origin of this receptor is a human donor who received an intestinal transplant. The CDR3 sequence: CASSPYSGGRGEQFF. The CDR3 DNA follows: TGTGCCAGCTCACCTTATAGCGGGGGTCGGGGTGAGCAGTTCTTC.